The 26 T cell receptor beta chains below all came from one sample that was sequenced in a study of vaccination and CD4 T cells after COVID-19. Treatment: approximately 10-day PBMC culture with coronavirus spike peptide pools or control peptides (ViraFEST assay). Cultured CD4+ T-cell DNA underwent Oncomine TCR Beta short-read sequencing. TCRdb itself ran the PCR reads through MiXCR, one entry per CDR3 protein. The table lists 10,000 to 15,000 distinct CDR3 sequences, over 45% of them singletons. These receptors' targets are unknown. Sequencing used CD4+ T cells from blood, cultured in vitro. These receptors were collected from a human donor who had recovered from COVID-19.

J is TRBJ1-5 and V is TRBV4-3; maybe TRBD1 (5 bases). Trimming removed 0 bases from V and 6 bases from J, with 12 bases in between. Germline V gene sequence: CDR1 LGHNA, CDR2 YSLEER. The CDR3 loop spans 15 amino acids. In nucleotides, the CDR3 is TGCGCCAGCAGCCAAGAGGGGGGTTTGGGTCAGCCCCAGCATTTT. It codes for CASSQEGGLGQPQHF.

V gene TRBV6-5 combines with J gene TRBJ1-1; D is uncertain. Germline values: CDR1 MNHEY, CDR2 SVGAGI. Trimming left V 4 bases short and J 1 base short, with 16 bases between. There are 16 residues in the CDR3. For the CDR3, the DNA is TGTGCCAGCAGTTCTGCAGTGCAGATCAGGAACACTGAAGCTTTCTTT. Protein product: CASSSAVQIRNTEAFF.

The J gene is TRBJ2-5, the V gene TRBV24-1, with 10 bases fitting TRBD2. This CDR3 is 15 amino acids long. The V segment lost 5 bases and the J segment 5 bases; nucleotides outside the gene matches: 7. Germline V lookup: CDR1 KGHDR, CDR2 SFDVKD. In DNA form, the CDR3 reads TGTGCCACCAGTGGTACTAGCGGGGAGGGGGAGACCCAGTACTTC. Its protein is CATSGTSGEGETQYF.

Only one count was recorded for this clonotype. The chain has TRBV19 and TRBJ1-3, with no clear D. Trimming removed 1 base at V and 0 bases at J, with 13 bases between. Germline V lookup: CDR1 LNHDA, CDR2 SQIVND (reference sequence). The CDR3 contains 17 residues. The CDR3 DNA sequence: TGTGCCAGTAGTATAGCACCCAACAGCGTCTCTGGAAACACCATATATTTT. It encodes CASSIAPNSVSGNTIYF. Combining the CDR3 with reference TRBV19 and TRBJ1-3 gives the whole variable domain DGGITQSPKYLFRKEGQNVTLSCEQNLNHDAMYWYRQDPGQGLRLIYYSQIVNDFQKGDIAEGYSVSREKKESFPLTVTSAQKNPTAFYLCASSIAPNSVSGNTIYFGEGSWLTVV.

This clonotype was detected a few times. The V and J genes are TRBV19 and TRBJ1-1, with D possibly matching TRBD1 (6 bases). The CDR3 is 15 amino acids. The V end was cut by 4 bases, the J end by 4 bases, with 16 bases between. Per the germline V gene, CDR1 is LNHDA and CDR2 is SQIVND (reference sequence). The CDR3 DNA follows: TGTGCCAGTAGTACCCTCCAACAGGGAGGCACTGAAGCTTTCTTT. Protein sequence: CASSTLQQGGTEAFF.

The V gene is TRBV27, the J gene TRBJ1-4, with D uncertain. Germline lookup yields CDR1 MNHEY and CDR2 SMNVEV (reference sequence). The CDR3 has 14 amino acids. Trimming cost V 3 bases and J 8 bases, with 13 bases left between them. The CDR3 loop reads CASSLWGAREKLFF. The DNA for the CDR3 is TGTGCCAGCAGTTTGTGGGGAGCTCGAGAAAAACTGTTTTTT. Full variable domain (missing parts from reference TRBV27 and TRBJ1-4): EAQVTQNPRYLITVTGKKLTVTCSQNMNHEYMSWYRQDPGLGLRQIYYSMNVEVTDKGDVPEGYKVSRKEKRNFPLILESPSPNQTSLYFCASSLWGAREKLFFGSGTQLSVL.

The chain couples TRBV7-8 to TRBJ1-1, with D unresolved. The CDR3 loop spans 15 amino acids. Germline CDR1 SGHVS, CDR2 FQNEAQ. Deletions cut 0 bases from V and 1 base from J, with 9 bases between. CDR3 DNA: TGTGCCAGCAGCTTAGCGCGGGTCGAGAACACTGAAGCTTTCTTT. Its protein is CASSLARVENTEAFF.

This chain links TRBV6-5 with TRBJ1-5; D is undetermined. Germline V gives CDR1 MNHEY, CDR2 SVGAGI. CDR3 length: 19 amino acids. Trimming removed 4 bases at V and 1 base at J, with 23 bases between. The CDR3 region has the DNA TGTGCCAGCAGTTCCCCGAGTAAGGCAGAAATTGGGAGCAATCAGCCCCAGCATTTT. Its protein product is CASSSPSKAEIGSNQPQHF.

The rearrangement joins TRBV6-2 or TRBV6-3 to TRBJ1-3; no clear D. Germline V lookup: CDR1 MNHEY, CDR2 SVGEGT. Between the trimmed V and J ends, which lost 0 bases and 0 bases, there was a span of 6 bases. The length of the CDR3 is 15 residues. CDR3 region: CASSYSTSSGNTIYF. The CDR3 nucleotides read TGTGCCAGCAGTTACTCGACAAGCTCTGGAAACACCATATATTTT.

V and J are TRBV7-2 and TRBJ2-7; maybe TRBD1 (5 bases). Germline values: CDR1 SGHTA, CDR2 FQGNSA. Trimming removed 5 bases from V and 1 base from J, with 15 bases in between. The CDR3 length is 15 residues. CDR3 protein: CASSPQGLISYEQYF. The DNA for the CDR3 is TGTGCCAGCAGCCCCCAGGGCCTTATTTCCTACGAGCAGTACTTC.

CDR3 sequence (DNA): TGTGCCAGTACCCTACCCAGGACAGGGCGGACTGAAGCTTTCTTT. Translation gives CASTLPRTGRTEAFF. This sequence joins TRBV19 and TRBJ1-1, with 8 bases lining up with TRBD1. Trimming took 7 bases from V and 5 from J; bases not matched to a gene: 12. The germline gives CDR1 LNHDA, CDR2 SQIVND (reference sequence). The CDR3 consists of 15 residues.

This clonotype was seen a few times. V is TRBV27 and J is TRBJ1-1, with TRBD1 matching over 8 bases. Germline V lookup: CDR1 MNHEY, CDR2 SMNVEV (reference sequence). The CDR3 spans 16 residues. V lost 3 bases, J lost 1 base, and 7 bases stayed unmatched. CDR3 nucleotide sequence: TGTGCCAGCAGTTTTCTGACAGGGGCTGAGAACACTGAAGCTTTCTTT. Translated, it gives CASSFLTGAENTEAFF.

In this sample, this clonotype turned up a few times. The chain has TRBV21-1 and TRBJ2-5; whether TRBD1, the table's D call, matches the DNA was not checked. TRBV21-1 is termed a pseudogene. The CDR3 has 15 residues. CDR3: CASSKVETAQETQYF. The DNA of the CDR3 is TGTGCCAGCAGCAAAGTCGAGACAGCTCAAGAGACCCAGTACTTC.

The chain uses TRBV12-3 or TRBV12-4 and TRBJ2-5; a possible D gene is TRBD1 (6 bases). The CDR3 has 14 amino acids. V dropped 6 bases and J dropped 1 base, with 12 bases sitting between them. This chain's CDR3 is CASSLRTVQETQYF. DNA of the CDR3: TGTGCCAGCAGCCTCCGGACAGTCCAAGAGACCCAGTACTTC.

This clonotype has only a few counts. CDR3 amino acids: CASSSPYTDTQYF. As DNA, the CDR3 is TGTGCCAGCAGCTCACCCTACACAGATACGCAGTATTTT. J is TRBJ2-3 and V is TRBV7-2; no firm D call. This CDR3 contains 13 residues. Germline values: CDR1 SGHTA, CDR2 FQGNSA. V was pared by 4 bases and J by 2 bases, with 7 bases between.

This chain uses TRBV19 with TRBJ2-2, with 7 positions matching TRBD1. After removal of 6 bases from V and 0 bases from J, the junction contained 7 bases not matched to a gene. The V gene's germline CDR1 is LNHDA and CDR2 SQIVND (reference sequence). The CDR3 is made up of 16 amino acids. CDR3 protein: CASRTGWIANTGELFF. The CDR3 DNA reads TGTGCCAGTAGGACAGGGTGGATCGCGAACACCGGGGAGCTGTTTTTT.

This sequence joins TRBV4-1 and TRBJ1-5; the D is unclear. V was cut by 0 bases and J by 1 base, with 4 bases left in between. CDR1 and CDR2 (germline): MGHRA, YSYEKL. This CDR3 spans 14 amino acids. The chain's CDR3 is CASSQEESNQPQHF. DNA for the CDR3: TGCGCCAGCAGCCAAGAGGAAAGCAATCAGCCCCAGCATTTT.

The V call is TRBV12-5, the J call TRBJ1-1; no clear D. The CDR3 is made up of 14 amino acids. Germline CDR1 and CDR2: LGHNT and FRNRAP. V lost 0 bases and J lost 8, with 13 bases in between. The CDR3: CASGLVTGIGEAFF. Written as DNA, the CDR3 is TGTGCTAGTGGTTTGGTGACGGGGATCGGGGAAGCTTTCTTT. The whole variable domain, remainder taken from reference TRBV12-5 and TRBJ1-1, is DARVTQTPRHKVTEMGQEVTMRCQPILGHNTVFWYRQTMMQGLELLAYFRNRAPLDDSGMPKDRFSAEMPDATLATLKIQPSEPRDSAVYFCASGLVTGIGEAFFGQGTRLTVV.

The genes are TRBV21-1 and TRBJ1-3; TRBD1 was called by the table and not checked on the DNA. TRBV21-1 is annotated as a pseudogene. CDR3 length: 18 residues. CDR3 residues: CASSKGSRGLSSGNTIYF. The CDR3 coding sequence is TGTGCCAGCAGCAAAGGTAGCAGGGGGCTGAGCTCTGGAAACACCATATATTTT.

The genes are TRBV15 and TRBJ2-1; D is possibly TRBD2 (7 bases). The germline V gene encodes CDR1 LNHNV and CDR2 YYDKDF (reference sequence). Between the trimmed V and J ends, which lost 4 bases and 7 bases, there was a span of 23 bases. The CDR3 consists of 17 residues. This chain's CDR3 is CATSTLGRVRGANEQFF. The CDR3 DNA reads TGTGCCACCAGCACCCTAGGTCGGGTCCGGGGGGCTAATGAGCAGTTCTTC.

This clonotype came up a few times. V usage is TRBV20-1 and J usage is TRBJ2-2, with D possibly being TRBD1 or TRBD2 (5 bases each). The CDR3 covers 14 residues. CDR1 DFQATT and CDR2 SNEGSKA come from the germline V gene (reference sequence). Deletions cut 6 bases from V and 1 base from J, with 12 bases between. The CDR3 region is CSATGTGNTGELFF. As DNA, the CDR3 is TGCAGTGCAACCGGGACCGGGAACACCGGGGAGCTGTTTTTT.

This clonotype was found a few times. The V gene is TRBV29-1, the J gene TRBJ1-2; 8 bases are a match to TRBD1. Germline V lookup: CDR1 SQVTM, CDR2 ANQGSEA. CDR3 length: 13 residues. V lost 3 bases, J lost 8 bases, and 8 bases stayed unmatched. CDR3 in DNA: TGCAGCGTTGATGTCGGGACAGGCGCGGGCTACACCTTC. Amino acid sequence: CSVDVGTGAGYTF.

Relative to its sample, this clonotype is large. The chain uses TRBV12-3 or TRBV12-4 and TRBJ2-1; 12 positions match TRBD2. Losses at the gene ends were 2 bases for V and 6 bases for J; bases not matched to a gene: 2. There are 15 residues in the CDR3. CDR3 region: CASSLLAGGLNEQFF. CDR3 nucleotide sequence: TGTGCCAGCAGTTTACTAGCGGGGGGGCTCAATGAGCAGTTCTTC.

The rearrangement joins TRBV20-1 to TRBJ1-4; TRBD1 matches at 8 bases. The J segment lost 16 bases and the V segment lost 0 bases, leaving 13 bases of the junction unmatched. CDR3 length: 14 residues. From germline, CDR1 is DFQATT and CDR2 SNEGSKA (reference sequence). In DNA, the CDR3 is TGCAGTGCTAGAGATTCGGAAACTAACAGGGGGAGGTTTTTT. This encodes CSARDSETNRGRFF.

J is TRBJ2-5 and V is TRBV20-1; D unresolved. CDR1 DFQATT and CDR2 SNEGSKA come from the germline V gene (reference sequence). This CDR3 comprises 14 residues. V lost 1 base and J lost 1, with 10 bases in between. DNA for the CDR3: TGCAGTGCTAGAGTCCTTGGTGGCCAAGAGACCCAGTACTTC. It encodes CSARVLGGQETQYF.

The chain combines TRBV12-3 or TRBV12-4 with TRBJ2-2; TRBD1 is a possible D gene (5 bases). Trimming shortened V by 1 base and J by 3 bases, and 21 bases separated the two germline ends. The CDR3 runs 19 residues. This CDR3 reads CASSLEWQGLRVDTGELFF. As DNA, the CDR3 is TGTGCCAGCAGTTTAGAGTGGCAGGGTTTGCGCGTGGACACCGGGGAGCTGTTTTTT.